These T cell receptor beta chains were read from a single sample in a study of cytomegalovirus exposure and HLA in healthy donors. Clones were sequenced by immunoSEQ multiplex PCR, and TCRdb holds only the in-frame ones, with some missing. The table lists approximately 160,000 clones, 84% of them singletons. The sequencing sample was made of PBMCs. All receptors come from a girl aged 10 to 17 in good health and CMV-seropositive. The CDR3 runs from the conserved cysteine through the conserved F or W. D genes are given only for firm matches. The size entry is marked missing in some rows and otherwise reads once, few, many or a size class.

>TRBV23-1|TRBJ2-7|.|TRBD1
TGCGCCAGCATGGTGGAGACAGGGGCCAACGAGCAGTACTTC
CASMVETGANEQYF
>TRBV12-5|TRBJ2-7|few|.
TGTGCTAGTGGCGAAACAACCTACGAGCAGTACTTC
CASGETTYEQYF
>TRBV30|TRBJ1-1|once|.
TGTGCCTGGAGAACTTTAGGAGGAACTGAAGCTTTCTTT
CAWRTLGGTEAFF
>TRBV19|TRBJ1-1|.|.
TGTGCCAGTAGTTTAAGAGGGATTGAAGCTTTCTTT
CASSLRGIEAFF
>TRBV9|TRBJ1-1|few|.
TGTGCCAGCAGCGCATCGACAGGCCAGAACACTGAAGCTTTCTTT
CASSASTGQNTEAFF
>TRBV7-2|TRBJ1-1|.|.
TGTGCCAGCGCATCCGGGATGAACACTGAAGCTTTCTTT
CASASGMNTEAFF
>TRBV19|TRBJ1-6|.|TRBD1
TGTGCCAGTAGCCCCCGGGACAGGGGGACTCATTCACCCCTCCACTTT
CASSPRDRGTHSPLHF
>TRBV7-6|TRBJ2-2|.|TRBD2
TGTGCCAGCAGCTCCTCGGGGGGTACTGGGGAGCTGTTTTTT
CASSSSGGTGELFF
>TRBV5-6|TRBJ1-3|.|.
TGTGCCAGCAGCCCGGGGGGGCCGGGCTCTGGAAACACCATATATTTT
CASSPGGPGSGNTIYF
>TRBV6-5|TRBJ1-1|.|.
TGTGCCAGCAGGATGGAGGGGCGGGGAACTGAAGCTTTCTTT
CASRMEGRGTEAFF
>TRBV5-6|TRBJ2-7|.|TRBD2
TGTGCCAGCAGCTCGGGGGGGGCGGGGGTTCCCTACGAGCAGTACTTC
CASSSGGAGVPYEQYF
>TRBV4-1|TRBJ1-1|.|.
TGCGCCAGCAGCCAGATTACAGACAACACTGAAGCTTTCTTT
CASSQITDNTEAFF
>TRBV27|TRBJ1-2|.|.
TGTGCCAGCAGTTTCTCAGGGTTGGATGGCTACACCTTC
CASSFSGLDGYTF
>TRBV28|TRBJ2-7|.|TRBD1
TGTGCCAGCAGTCTTCGGGACAGGGCTTCCTCCTACGAGCAGTACTTC
CASSLRDRASSYEQYF
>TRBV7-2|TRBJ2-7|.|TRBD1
TGTGCCAGCAGCCCGGGACAGGGAACCGAGCAGTACTTC
CASSPGQGTEQYF
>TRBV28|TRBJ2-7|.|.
TGTGCCAGCAGTTTAGGCCCAGGGCTTTTTAGCTCCTACGAGCAGTACTTC
CASSLGPGLFSSYEQYF
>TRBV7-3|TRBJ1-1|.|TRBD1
TGTGCCAGCAGCGAGCGGACAGGGGGGAACACTGAAGCTTTCTTT
CASSERTGGNTEAFF
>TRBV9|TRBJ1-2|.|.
TGTGCCAGCAGCGTACAGGGAGGCTATGGCTACACCTTC
CASSVQGGYGYTF
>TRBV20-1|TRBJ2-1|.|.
TGCAGTGCTAGAGTCCAGGCTGGGCAGTTCTTC
CSARVQAGQFF
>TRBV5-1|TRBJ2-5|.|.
TGCGCCAGCAGCCCCGGACAGTTAGAAGGAGAGACCCAGTACTTC
CASSPGQLEGETQYF
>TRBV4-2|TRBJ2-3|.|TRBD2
TGTGCCAGCAGCCAAGAAGTTACTAGCGGGGCCGCGGGGACAGATACGCAGTATTTT
CASSQEVTSGAAGTDTQYF
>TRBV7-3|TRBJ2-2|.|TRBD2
TGTGCCAGCAGCCCTAGCGGGGGGGCGCCTACCGGGGAGCTGTTTTTT
CASSPSGGAPTGELFF
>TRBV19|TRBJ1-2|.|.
TGTGCCAGTAGTATAGTGGGGAGTAACTATGGCTACACCTTC
CASSIVGSNYGYTF
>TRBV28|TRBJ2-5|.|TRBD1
TGTGCCAGCAGTCTACTCGGACAGGGAGCGGTCGAGACCCAGTACTTC
CASSLLGQGAVETQYF
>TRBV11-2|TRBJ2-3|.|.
TGTGCCAGCAGCTTAGTCAATTTTTCGAGACACCGCACAGATACGCAGTATTTT
CASSLVNFSRHRTDTQYF
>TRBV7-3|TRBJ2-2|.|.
TGTGCCAGCAGCTTAATGCTTGGAGGCACCGGGGAGCTGTTTTTT
CASSLMLGGTGELFF
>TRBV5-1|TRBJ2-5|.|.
TGCGCCAGCAGCTTGGAGGCGGCAAAGACCCAGTACTTC
CASSLEAAKTQYF
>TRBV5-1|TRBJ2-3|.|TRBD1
TGCGCCAGCAGCCTAGGACAGGGTGGAGATACGCAGTATTTT
CASSLGQGGDTQYF
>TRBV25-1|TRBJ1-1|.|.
TGTGCCAGCAGTGAAGGTCAGGGGAACACTGAAGCTTTCTTT
CASSEGQGNTEAFF
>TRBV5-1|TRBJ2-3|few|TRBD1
TGCGCCAGCAGCTTGGGACAGGGGGCAGATACGCAGTATTTT
CASSLGQGADTQYF
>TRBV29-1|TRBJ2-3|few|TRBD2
TGCAGCGTTGAACCGGGTGAGGGACTAGCGGGGGGTTATACGCAGTATTTT
CSVEPGEGLAGGYTQYF
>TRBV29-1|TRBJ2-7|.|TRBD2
TGCAGCGCTGGGGGGGACTCCTACGAGCAGTACTTC
CSAGGDSYEQYF
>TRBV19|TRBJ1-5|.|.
TGTGCCAGTAGTATAGAGGGGGGGCTGAGGTGGAATCAGCCCCAGCATTTT
CASSIEGGLRWNQPQHF
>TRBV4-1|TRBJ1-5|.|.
TGCGCCAGCAGCCGACCGGGACAAGATAGCAATCAGCCCCAGCATTTT
CASSRPGQDSNQPQHF
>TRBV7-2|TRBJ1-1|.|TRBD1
TGTGCCAGCAGCGCTCGACAGGGGACCACTGAAGCTTTCTTT
CASSARQGTTEAFF
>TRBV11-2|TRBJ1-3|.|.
TGTGCCAGCAGCTCCGTCGGCACCATATATTTT
CASSSVGTIYF
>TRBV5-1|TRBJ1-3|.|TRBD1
TGCGCCAGCAGGGACCCGGGACAGCGAAACACCATATATTTT
CASRDPGQRNTIYF
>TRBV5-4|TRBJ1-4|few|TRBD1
TGTGCCAGCAGCCCACAAGGGACAGCGGATAATGAAAAACTGTTTTTT
CASSPQGTADNEKLFF
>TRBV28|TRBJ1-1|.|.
TGTGCCAGCAGTCCCCCGACAGCCTCGAACACTGAAGCTTTCTTT
CASSPPTASNTEAFF
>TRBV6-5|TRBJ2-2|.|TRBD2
TGTGCCAGCAGTTACTCCGCGGGGGGGAACACCGGGGAGCTGTTTTTT
CASSYSAGGNTGELFF